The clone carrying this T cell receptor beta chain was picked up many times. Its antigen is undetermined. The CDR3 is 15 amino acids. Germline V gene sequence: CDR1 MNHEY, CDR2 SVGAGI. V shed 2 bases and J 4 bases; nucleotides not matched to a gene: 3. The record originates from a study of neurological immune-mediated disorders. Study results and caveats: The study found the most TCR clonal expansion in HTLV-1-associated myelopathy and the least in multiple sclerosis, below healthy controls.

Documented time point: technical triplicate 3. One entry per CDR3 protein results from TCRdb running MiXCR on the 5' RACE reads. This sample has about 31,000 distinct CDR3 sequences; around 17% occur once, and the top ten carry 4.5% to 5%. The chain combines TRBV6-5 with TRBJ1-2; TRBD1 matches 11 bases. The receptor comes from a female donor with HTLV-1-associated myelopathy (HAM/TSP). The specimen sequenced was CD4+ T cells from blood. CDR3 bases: TGTGCCAGCAGTTACGCCGGGACAGGGGGCTATGGCTACACCTTC. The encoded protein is CASSYAGTGGYGYTF.